This T cell receptor beta chain came from a study of identical twins. Every sampled donor was Caucasian and healthy. The CDR3 loop spans 13 amino acids. Trimming cost V 0 bases and J 10 bases, with 10 bases left between them. CDR1 is LNHNV and CDR2 is YYDKDF in the germline V gene (reference sequence). There are many counts of this clonotype. A universal primer binding site was introduced by template switching. The final cDNA contained unique molecular identifiers. Each CDR3 protein is one row after TCRdb ran MiXCR on the 5' RACE reads. The repertoire consists of roughly 570,000 distinct CDR3 sequences, with roughly 9.5% occurring once and the leading ten covering approximately 3%. These same data were also listed under a study on yellow fever vaccine responses in identical twins.

Specimen: PBMCs. The chain joins TRBV15 to TRBJ2-1; maybe TRBD2 (6 bases). The clonotype originates from a woman in her late teens or twenties in good health. The CDR3 spells CATSRDLGGEQFF. The CDR3 DNA reads TGTGCCACCAGCAGAGATCTGGGGGGAGAGCAGTTCTTC.